This TCR beta chain was recovered during a study of CD8 T cells in ankylosing spondylitis. The study's findings and limits: Peripheral blood samples showed relatively rare disease-linked clones, and these clones were CD8+. The study identified a TCR beta motif of fewer than 10 highly homologous variants that appeared characteristic of ankylosing spondylitis blood. Significant enrichment of disease-linked clones was reportedly seen in matched ankylosing spondylitis synovial fluid.

Notes on this clonotype: Its antigen is not identified.

Molecular-barcoded quantitative 5'-RACE produced these TCR beta libraries. Using its own MiXCR run on the 5' RACE reads, TCRdb lists one record per CDR3 protein. The sample lists approximately 220,000 distinct CDR3 sequences; 15% to 20% were seen once. Trimming took 8 bases from V and 0 from J, leaving 16 bases between them. Germline V gene data show CDR1 as MNHNS and CDR2 as SASEGT. This CDR3 is 15 amino acids long. Sequenced material: blood, either unsorted or a sorted T cell fraction (not recorded which). The V gene is TRBV6-1, the J gene TRBJ1-1; TRBD1 is a possible D gene (5 bases). The receptor's source is a male donor with ankylosing spondylitis. This chain's CDR3 is CASVDRGFMNTEAFF. The CDR3, as DNA: TGTGCCAGCGTCGACAGAGGGTTCATGAACACTGAAGCTTTCTTT.